This T cell receptor (beta chain) was recorded in a study of shared clonotypes between healthy human individuals. Naive CD8 isolation took CD45RO-negative cells positively selected for CCR7 and excluded terminally differentiated effector memory CD45RA+ cells. All of the donors resided in Nashville, Tennessee, and each was a Caucasian adult. J was trimmed by 7 bases and V by 10 bases; bases with no gene match: 20. This CDR3 has 16 amino acids. Germline V gene lookup returns CDR1 MNHNY and CDR2 SVGAGI (reference sequence). The repertoire was sequenced with immunoSEQ multiplex PCR; TCRdb's copy has only in-frame clones and lacks some. The sample shows 800,000 or so clones, roughly 96% of them seen only once.

The sample was naive CD8+ T cells sorted from blood. The V and J genes are TRBV6-6 and TRBJ2-5, with 8 bases matching TRBD2. The source is a man aged 30 to 45 in good health. CDR3 sequence reads: CATLYGTSEFAGTQYF. The CDR3 bases are TGTGCCACTTTGTACGGGACTAGTGAGTTTGCAGGGACCCAGTACTTC.